Shown below are 9 T cell receptor beta chains from a single sample sequenced in a study of naive and memory T cell subsets. Regarding the study as a whole: Naive repertoires, especially CD8, held a few larger clonotypes, possibly memory cells re-expressing CD45RA.

These receptors have no known antigen. Both TRBC1 and TRBC2 were covered by a beta constant-region primer of two equimolar oligonucleotides. Ligated cDNA was amplified by four rounds of PCR with nested alpha and beta constant-region primers and SP2. One entry per CDR3 protein, called by TCRdb with MiXCR from the UMI-ligation and nested PCR reads. The sample shows about 100,000 distinct CDR3 sequences, more than 14% of them seen only once. What was sequenced was naive CD8+ T cells from blood. These receptors all come from a human donor in good health.

V usage is TRBV15 and J usage is TRBJ2-4, with TRBD1 identical over 8 bases. Germline V lookup: CDR1 LNHNV, CDR2 YYDKDF (reference sequence). With V trimmed by 5 bases and J by 8 bases, 5 bases remained unmatched. The CDR3 is 13 amino acids. This CDR3 reads CATSEDRDDIQYF. The DNA for the CDR3 is TGTGCCACCAGCGAGGACAGGGATGACATTCAGTACTTC.

The chain couples TRBV12-3 or TRBV12-4 to TRBJ2-3; 7 bases match TRBD2. CDR3 size: 16 residues. The trim removed 6 bases at V and 7 bases at J, leaving 16 bases unmatched. CDR3 in DNA: TGTGCCAGCAGGACGACGGGGTTAGCGGGTAAAAATACGCAGTATTTT. Its translation: CASRTTGLAGKNTQYF.

With respect to this clonotype: Since a much larger clone is just one base distant, this may be a read error. The chain links TRBV29-1 to TRBJ1-1; D is ambiguous. V lost 0 bases to trimming and J lost 4 bases, with 15 bases between them. Germline CDR1 SQVTM, CDR2 ANQGSEA. This CDR3 is built from 15 residues. The CDR3: CSVEDQKRQVTEAFF. CDR3 bases: TGCAGCGTTGAAGATCAGAAGAGGCAGGTCACTGAAGCTTTCTTT. Filled out from reference TRBV29-1 and TRBJ1-1, the complete variable domain reads SAVISQKPSRDICQRGTSLTIQCQVDSQVTMMFWYRQQPGQSLTLIATANQGSEATYESGFVIDKFPISRPNLTFSTLTVSNMSPEDSSIYLCSVEDQKRQVTEAFFGQGTRLTVV.

This clonotype turned up a few times. CDR3 loop: CASSSSEGGPQHF. Here the CDR3 DNA reads TGTGCCAGCAGCTCCTCGGAGGGGGGGCCCCAGCATTTT. The chain uses TRBV5-4 and TRBJ1-5; perhaps TRBD1 as D (6 bases). The CDR3 spans 13 residues. The V and J ends lost 3 bases and 9 bases respectively, with 13 bases between them. The germline V gene encodes CDR1 SGHNT and CDR2 YYREEE (reference sequence).

The chain links TRBV29-1 to TRBJ2-1, with 9 bases fitting TRBD1. CDR1 and CDR2 (germline): SQVTM, ANQGSEA. There are 16 residues in the CDR3. The J segment lost 1 base and the V segment lost 4 bases, leaving 8 bases of the junction unmatched. CDR3 in amino acids: CSVVPAGTGSYNEQFF. As DNA, the CDR3 is TGCAGCGTTGTTCCCGCCGGGACAGGGTCCTACAATGAGCAGTTCTTC.

This clonotype occurred many times. The rearrangement links TRBV29-1 to TRBJ2-7, with D tentatively TRBD2 (6 bases). Deletions cut 2 bases from V and 2 bases from J, with 13 bases between. Germline values: CDR1 SQVTM, CDR2 ANQGSEA. The CDR3 extends over 14 amino acids. CDR3 sequence: CSVERGTDPYEQYF. The DNA for the CDR3 is TGCAGCGTTGAACGGGGGACGGATCCCTACGAGCAGTACTTC.

The chain recombines TRBV30 with TRBJ2-1; D remains ambiguous. Germline V gene data show CDR1 as GTSNPN and CDR2 as SVGIG (reference sequence). V lost 2 bases to trimming and J lost 6 bases, with 20 bases between them. The CDR3 consists of 16 residues. Written as DNA, the CDR3 is TGTGCCTGGAGTAACTACCAAGCCGGCCTCGGCAATGAGCAGTTCTTC. The encoded protein is CAWSNYQAGLGNEQFF.

The rearrangement links TRBV27 to TRBJ2-5, with unresolved D. The CDR3 has 13 residues. Germline assignment: CDR1 MNHEY and CDR2 SMNVEV (reference sequence). The germline V and J ends were trimmed by 2 bases and 3 bases, with 7 bases remaining between them. CDR3 protein: CASSLGTKETQYF. Written as DNA, the CDR3 is TGTGCCAGCAGTTTAGGCACAAAAGAGACCCAGTACTTC.

This clonotype was picked up a small number of times. The rearrangement uses TRBV6-2 or TRBV6-3 and TRBJ2-5; tentatively, D is TRBD2 (5 bases). The CDR3 covers 16 residues. Germline V CDR1 and CDR2: MNHEY, SVGEGT. V lost 6 bases and J 4 bases, leaving 21 bases between the germline ends. The CDR3 DNA follows: TGTGCCAGCAGCCACGTCGGGGAACCCGGAGGAGAGACCCAGTACTTC. This gives the protein CASSHVGEPGGETQYF.